A selection of T cell receptor beta chains follows, all from one sample in a study of blood T cell repertoires in COVID-19. Data came from immunoSEQ multiplex PCR; TCRdb stores just in-frame clones and leaves some out. The sample includes 200,000 or so clones, about 80% of them seen just once. The source material was peripheral blood. Receptors originate from a woman in her twenties or thirties who had recovered from COVID-19. The conserved cysteine and the conserved F or W are not part of the CDR3 here. D genes are given only for firm matches.

>TRBV5-1|-
ASSLGNWRASYNEQF
>TRBV2|TRBD2
ASKTSGGYEQY
>TRBV5-6|-
ASSFHGFNSPLH
>TRBV28|TRBD1
ASSYHNRGLSSGANVLT
>TRBV2|-
ASSDRVTIGNTIY
>TRBV24-1|TRBD2
ATSAGGPSDTQY
>TRBV19|TRBD2
ASSMGGLAGFKGQF
>TRBV12-3/TRBV12-4|-
ASGSSRADTQY
>TRBV28|TRBD2
ASSFGPTSGRVTYEQY
>TRBV7-2|TRBD2
ASSYPGLPVSYEQY
>TRBV11-2|-
ASRGPEAF
>TRBV7-6|-
ASSLGAPGSTEAF
>TRBV5-1|-
ASRGPAIYGYT
>TRBV6-5|-
ASSYDIQETQY
>TRBV2|-
ASSETAQNTEAF
>TRBV11-2|TRBD1
ARDRGGQGESSYEQY
>TRBV7-2|TRBD2
ASRSRTSGYEQY
>TRBV20-1|-
SASKVRSSYNSPLH
>TRBV10-3|TRBD2
AIRMTSGRDNEQF
>TRBV27|TRBD1
ASSLLEGGRAEAF
>TRBV10-2|-
ASRNMNTEAF
>TRBV20-1|TRBD2
SVRTREQF
>TRBV9|TRBD2
ASSAGLADYNEQF
>TRBV19|-
ASSTTGFPYNEQF
>TRBV27|TRBD1
ASSSRDRSYEQY
>TRBV30|TRBD1
AWRPRGPRGYT
>TRBV28|-
ASKTGDQPQH
>TRBV28|TRBD1
ASSRTGGAGEKLF
>TRBV5-4|-
ASSYRDTRTEQF
>TRBV15|-
ATSRVSPEGYT
>TRBV28|-
ASSLIWTNWDSGNTIY
>TRBV27|-
ASSFSRETGLAYNEQF
>TRBV19|TRBD2
ASSIGPPGLPYEQY
>TRBV4-1|TRBD1
ASSQTGNSNQPQH
>TRBV30|TRBD1
AWDRGTNYGYT
>TRBV27|TRBD1
ASSILPTGGLTDTQY
>TRBV12-3/TRBV12-4|-
ASSLAAGETQY
>TRBV7-3|TRBD2
ASSSDGGEESEQF
>TRBV5-4|TRBD1
ASSSQQGAANTEAF
>TRBV5-1|TRBD2
ASSWKRGEGGDTQY
>TRBV27|TRBD2
ASSFESLAGYNEQF
>TRBV30|TRBD1
AWSEGQVIQPQH
>TRBV20-1|-
SASWTASL